The next 17 T cell receptor beta chains were all read from a single sample in a study of cytomegalovirus exposure and HLA in healthy donors. Clones were sequenced by immunoSEQ multiplex PCR, and TCRdb holds only the in-frame ones, with some missing. This sample yields about 200,000 clones, of which 84% are seen a single time; roughly 13% belongs to the top ten. Sequenced: PBMCs. These receptors were taken from a woman aged 25 to 39 in good health and CMV-seropositive.

The V call is TRBV5-4, the J call TRBJ2-5; no definite D call. The V gene lost 2 bases and the J gene lost 5 bases, with 4 bases spanning the gap. The germline CDR1 and CDR2 sequences are SGHNT and YYREEE (reference sequence). The CDR3 is made up of 11 amino acids. The DNA for the CDR3 is TGTGCCAGCAGCTTAGAGGAGACCCAGTACTTC. This sequence encodes CASSLEETQYF.

V and J are TRBV2 and TRBJ1-1, with a tentative D call TRBD1 (6 bases). Germline CDR1 and CDR2: SNHLY and FYNNEI. Trimming cost V 6 bases and J 8 bases, with 13 bases left between them. The CDR3 length is 12 residues. Here the CDR3 reads CASRPGQPEAFF. CDR3 bases: TGTGCCAGCAGACCAGGACAGCCCGAAGCTTTCTTT.

The chain links TRBV28 to TRBJ1-5; 7 bases match TRBD1. The CDR3 is 15 residues long. Germline V gene sequence: CDR1 MDHEN, CDR2 SYDVKM. The V and J ends lost 3 bases and 7 bases, in that order; junction bases with no gene match: 9. Here the CDR3 reads CASSLVSRGKQPQHF. The CDR3 bases are TGTGCCAGCAGTTTGGTAAGCAGGGGGAAACAGCCCCAGCATTTT.

This clone came up once. The chain uses TRBV6-5 and TRBJ2-1; D is ambiguous. The CDR3 covers 16 residues. Deletions cut 2 bases from V and 0 bases from J, with 11 bases between. Germline V gene lookup returns CDR1 MNHEY and CDR2 SVGAGI. CDR3 sequence: CASSYEASPSYNEQFF. The DNA of the CDR3 is TGTGCCAGCAGTTACGAAGCAAGTCCCTCCTACAATGAGCAGTTCTTC.

V is TRBV7-6 and J is TRBJ2-3; 13 nucleotides align to TRBD2. The CDR3 is 19 residues long. After removal of 5 bases from V and 1 base from J, the junction contained 12 bases not matched to a gene. Germline CDR1 SGHVS, CDR2 FNYEAQ. CDR3 nucleotide sequence: TGTGCCAGCAGCCCCTGGACTAGCGGGAGAGGGGTGGGCACAGATACGCAGTATTTT. Protein sequence: CASSPWTSGRGVGTDTQYF.

The chain recombines TRBV29-1 with TRBJ1-1; D gene uncertain. Germline values: CDR1 SQVTM, CDR2 ANQGSEA. The CDR3 contains 15 residues. Trimming shortened V by 4 bases and J by 0 bases, and 15 bases separated the two germline ends. This CDR3 is CSVVTTEGLNTEAFF. The CDR3 DNA follows: TGCAGCGTTGTGACAACGGAGGGATTGAACACTGAAGCTTTCTTT. Filled out from reference TRBV29-1 and TRBJ1-1, the complete variable domain reads SAVISQKPSRDICQRGTSLTIQCQVDSQVTMMFWYRQQPGQSLTLIATANQGSEATYESGFVIDKFPISRPNLTFSTLTVSNMSPEDSSIYLCSVVTTEGLNTEAFFGQGTRLTVV.

The chain combines TRBV6-1 with TRBJ1-2; 9 nucleotides align to TRBD1. CDR3 size: 16 residues. Per the germline V gene, CDR1 is MNHNS and CDR2 is SASEGT. Losses at the gene ends were 4 bases for V and 0 bases for J; bases not matched to a gene: 6. CDR3 residues: CASSGTGAQTNYGYTF. CDR3 coding DNA: TGTGCCAGCAGTGGGACAGGGGCCCAAACTAACTATGGCTACACCTTC.

The chain has TRBV6-5 and TRBJ2-7; unclear D gene. The CDR3 covers 12 residues. Germline lookup yields CDR1 MNHEY and CDR2 SVGAGI. V was trimmed by 0 bases and J by 5 bases, leaving 5 bases between them. DNA of the CDR3: TGTGCCAGCAGTTACTCGACTGACGAGCAGTACTTC. Translated, it gives CASSYSTDEQYF.

V and J are TRBV28 and TRBJ2-1, with D perhaps matching TRBD1 (5 bases). Germline lookup yields CDR1 MDHEN and CDR2 SYDVKM. The ends were cut back, 1 base at V and 5 bases at J, with 12 bases in the middle. CDR3 size: 15 residues. The CDR3 nucleotides are TGTGCCAGCAGTTTATTCGGCGACAGCAACAATGAGCAGTTCTTC. Amino acid sequence: CASSLFGDSNNEQFF.

The chain carries TRBV30 and TRBJ1-4; D is possibly TRBD1 (5 bases). V was shortened by 2 bases and J by 6 bases, with 10 bases between the two germline ends. Germline values: CDR1 GTSNPN, CDR2 SVGIG (reference sequence). This CDR3 contains 13 residues. The CDR3 loop is CAWSKTGDEKLFF. The CDR3 DNA follows: TGTGCCTGGAGTAAAACGGGGGATGAAAAACTGTTTTTT.

This chain connects TRBV21-1 to TRBJ1-2. TRBV21-1 is a pseudogene. The CDR3 covers 15 residues. CDR3 in amino acids: CASSPVFVAVYGYTF. CDR3 nucleotide sequence: TGTGCCAGCAGCCCCGTTTTTGTGGCGGTCTATGGCTACACCTTC.

This rearrangement joins TRBV30 to TRBJ2-1, with D perhaps matching TRBD1 (6 bases). The germline V gene encodes CDR1 GTSNPN and CDR2 SVGIG (reference sequence). This CDR3 region has 14 residues. V lost 3 bases to trimming and J lost 5 bases, with 14 bases between them. The CDR3 nucleotides are TGTGCCTGGAGGAAACAGGGAAGGAACAATGAGCAGTTCTTC. Encoded protein: CAWRKQGRNNEQFF.

V gene TRBV9 combines with J gene TRBJ2-2, with 13 bases aligning to TRBD2. The germline V gene has CDR1 SGDLS and CDR2 YYNGEE. The J segment lost 4 bases and the V segment lost 3 bases, leaving 6 bases of the junction unmatched. The length of the CDR3 is 17 residues. The CDR3 DNA sequence: TGTGCCAGCAGCGCGGGACTAGCGGGGATCCTCACCGGGGAGCTGTTTTTT. It translates to CASSAGLAGILTGELFF. The entire variable domain, with the rest obtained from reference TRBV9 and TRBJ2-2, is as follows: DSGVTQTPKHLITATGQRVTLRCSPRSGDLSVYWYQQSLDQGLQFLIQYYNGEERAKGNILERFSAQQFPDLHSELNLSSLELGDSALYFCASSAGLAGILTGELFFGEGSRLTVL.

This rearrangement joins TRBV5-6 to TRBJ2-7, with 11 bases lining up with TRBD1. CDR3 length: 14 residues. V was clipped by 2 bases and J by 3 bases; unmatched bases: 1. CDR1 SGHDT and CDR2 YYEEEE come from the germline V gene. CDR3 region: CASSFGTGGYEQYF. The DNA of the CDR3 is TGTGCCAGCAGCTTCGGGACAGGGGGCTACGAGCAGTACTTC.

This clone was seen more than once but under ten times. The V and J genes are TRBV7-6 and TRBJ1-2, with D possibly being TRBD1 (6 bases). Germline assignment: CDR1 SGHVS and CDR2 FNYEAQ. The CDR3 has 12 amino acids. Trimming removed 5 bases at V and 5 bases at J, with 9 bases between. The CDR3 region is CASSDTGYGYTF. The CDR3 nucleotides read TGTGCCAGCAGCGACACAGGGTATGGCTACACCTTC.

This clone was recorded once. The chain combines TRBV5-6 with TRBJ2-2; 9 bases fit TRBD2. Germline V gene data show CDR1 as SGHDT and CDR2 as YYEEEE. This CDR3 contains 16 residues. Germline trimming cut 2 bases from V and 0 bases from J; bases unmatched to any gene: 2. CDR3 sequence reads: CASSFGLATNTGELFF. The CDR3 DNA reads TGTGCCAGCAGCTTCGGACTAGCGACGAACACCGGGGAGCTGTTTTTT.

The chain employs TRBV2 and TRBJ2-1; TRBD2 matches at 13 bases. CDR1 and CDR2 (germline): SNHLY, FYNNEI. V gave up 4 bases and J gave up 8 bases; unmatched junction bases: 2. The CDR3 sequence is 14 residues long. CDR3 region: CASSGTSGSHEQFF. CDR3 sequence (DNA): TGTGCCAGCAGTGGGACTAGCGGGAGCCATGAGCAGTTCTTC.